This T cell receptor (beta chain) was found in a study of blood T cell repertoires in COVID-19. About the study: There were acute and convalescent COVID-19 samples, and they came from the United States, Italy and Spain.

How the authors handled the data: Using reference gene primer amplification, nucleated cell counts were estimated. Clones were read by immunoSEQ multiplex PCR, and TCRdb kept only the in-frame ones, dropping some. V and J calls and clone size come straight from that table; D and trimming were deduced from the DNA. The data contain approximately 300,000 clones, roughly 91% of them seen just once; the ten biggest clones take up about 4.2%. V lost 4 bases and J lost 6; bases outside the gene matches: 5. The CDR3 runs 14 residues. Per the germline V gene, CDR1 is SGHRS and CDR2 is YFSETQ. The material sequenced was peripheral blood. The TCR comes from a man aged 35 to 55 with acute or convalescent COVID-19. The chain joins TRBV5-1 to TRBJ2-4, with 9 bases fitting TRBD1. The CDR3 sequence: CASSPLTGGNIQYF. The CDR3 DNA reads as TGCGCCAGCAGCCCCCTGACAGGGGGAAACATTCAGTACTTC.